The present entry profiles one T cell receptor (beta chain) with its context. What antigen it recognizes has not been identified. No per-base quality is available; no much larger clone lies one base away. This entry is derived from a study of neoadjuvant anti-PD-1 for oral cavity cancer (TCRdb year 2021). For context, the study as a whole: Patients mostly received three to four biweekly doses of nivolumab at 3 mg/kg before curative-intent surgical resection. An approximately 30% response rate was observed in the parent correlative cohort, in which over nine patients were included. Under RECIST 1.1, a patient counted as a responder if showing complete response, partial response or stable disease, and as a non-responder if showing progression. Patients without progression received a fourth nivolumab dose around day 43 and underwent definitive surgical resection on days 50-56.

For deep sequencing, PBMC libraries mostly used approximately 500 ng of input genomic DNA, with six replicates for each sample. The immunoSEQ hsTCRbeta kit was used to prepare TCRbeta libraries, following the manufacturer's instructions. An Illumina NovaSeq 6000 S4 flow cell was used to sequence the final libraries, which had first been combined to 3 nM. In the source study's methods: The immunoSEQ Analyzer handled quality control and preprocessing of the raw data. The analysis was restricted to productive rearrangements, with each unique CDR3 amino acid sequence defining a clonotype. Using the R package tcR, the researchers computed the Gini-Simpson index as their estimate of repertoire clonality. Student's t test was used to compare Gini indices, while Pearson correlation assessed associations with tumor size change. TCRdb holds this immuneACCESS table with in-frame rearrangements only. Some clones are missing; in checked studies, unresolved V genes explain under half, and the rest has no known cause. That table furnishes V, J and clone size, whereas the DNA furnished D and trimming. The sample table holds 6,700 or so clones, of which around 77% were seen once. The ten largest clones represent about 3% of the sample.

The meaning of the sample's time point label: before neoadjuvant nivolumab. Patients were newly diagnosed with stage II-IVA oral cavity squamous cell carcinoma and had received no prior systemic or radiation treatment. The cohort was made up of patients with locally advanced, HPV-negative oral cavity squamous cell carcinoma. Peripheral blood mononuclear cells were analyzed directly, without maintenance or expansion in culture. Samples came from a longitudinal correlative study of a single-arm phase II trial of neoadjuvant nivolumab in oral cavity squamous cell carcinoma. Subject-matched pre- and post-treatment PBMCs and tumors from three responders and three non-responders were subjected to genomic DNA-based TCRbeta sequencing. Peripheral blood mononuclear cells were collected before nivolumab treatment and again after treatment, at the time of surgery. The Maxwell RSC DNA from Cells kit was used to isolate genomic DNA from PBMCs.

Points the paper makes about the study in general: Within PBMCs, T cell clonality (Gini index) was significantly higher in non-responders than responders after neoadjuvant nivolumab. Only three patients per response group were included in the TCR analyses, and larger cohorts for validation were called for by the authors. A higher pretreatment blood Treg/Th17 ratio correlated with both higher pretreatment blood TCRbeta clonality and lower post-treatment tumor TCRbeta clonality.

V is cut by 1 base and J by 0 bases, and the space between the germline ends is 6 bases. From the cysteine through the phenylalanine, the CDR3 covers 15 amino acids. CDR3 DNA is the only sequence kept; it has 45 bases, read in frame from the first base. CDR1 and CDR2, looked up from the germline V gene (reference sequence), are LNHNV and YYDKDF. This material consisted of PBMCs, taken before nivolumab (anti-PD-1) treatment. The chain employs TRBV15 and TRBJ1-4; a confident D gene designation cannot be given. This TCR was recovered from a person aged 35 to 85 with oral cavity squamous cell carcinoma. The CDR3 reads as follows: CATSRGRTTNEKLFF. The DNA is TGTGCCACCAGCAGAGGCAGAACAACTAATGAAAAACTGTTTTTT.